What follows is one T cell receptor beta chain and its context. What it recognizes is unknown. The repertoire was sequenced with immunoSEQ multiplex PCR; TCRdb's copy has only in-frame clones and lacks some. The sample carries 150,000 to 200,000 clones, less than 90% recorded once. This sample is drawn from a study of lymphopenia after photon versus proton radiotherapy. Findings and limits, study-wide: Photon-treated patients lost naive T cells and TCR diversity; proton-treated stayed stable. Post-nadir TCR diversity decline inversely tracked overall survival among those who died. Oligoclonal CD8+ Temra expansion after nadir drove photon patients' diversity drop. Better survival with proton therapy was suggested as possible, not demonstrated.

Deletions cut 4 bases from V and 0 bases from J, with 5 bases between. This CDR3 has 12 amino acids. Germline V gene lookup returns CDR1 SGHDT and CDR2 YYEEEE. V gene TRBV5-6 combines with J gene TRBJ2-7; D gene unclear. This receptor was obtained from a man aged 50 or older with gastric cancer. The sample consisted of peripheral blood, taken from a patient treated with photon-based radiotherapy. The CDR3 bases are TGTGCCAGCAGCCTCAGCTCCTACGAGCAGTACTTC. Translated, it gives CASSLSSYEQYF. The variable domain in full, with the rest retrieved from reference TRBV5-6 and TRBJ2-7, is DAGVTQSPTHLIKTRGQQVTLRCSPKSGHDTVSWYQQALGQGPQFIFQYYEEEERQRGNFPDRFSGHQFPNYSSELNVNALLLGDSALYLCASSLSSYEQYFGPGTRLTVT.